These 6 T cell receptor beta chains came from one sample sequenced in a study of blood T cells in healthy people across ages. Alongside a J-beta primer mix, a sample-barcoded 5' primer served in a second PCR lasting roughly 6 to 11 cycles. TCRdb reprocessed the 5' RACE reads via MiXCR and lists one record per CDR3 protein. Of approximately 2,000,000 distinct CDR3 sequences in the sample, more than 35% are singletons; the top ten hold more than 20%. The source material was blood. Every receptor here comes from a human donor in good health.

This chain uses TRBV20-1 with TRBJ2-3; TRBD1 might be the D (5 bases). Germline V lookup: CDR1 DFQATT, CDR2 SNEGSKA (reference sequence). V gave up 5 bases and J gave up 0 bases, with 15 bases separating them. The CDR3 runs 15 residues. The CDR3 spells CSASHDSKSTDTQYF. CDR3 bases: TGCAGTGCTTCCCATGACAGTAAGAGCACAGATACGCAGTATTTT.

The rearrangement joins TRBV2 to TRBJ2-2; no clear D gene. Germline V gene data show CDR1 as SNHLY and CDR2 as FYNNEI. V was pared by 4 bases and J by 3 bases, with 15 bases between. The CDR3 is made up of 16 amino acids. The DNA for the CDR3 is TGTGCCAGCAGTGTGAGACCCCTCTATGACACCGGGGAGCTGTTTTTT. Translated, it gives CASSVRPLYDTGELFF.

The CDR3 spells CASKSEGTDTQYF. The CDR3 DNA sequence: TGTGCCAGCAAATCCGAGGGCACAGATACGCAGTATTTT. This chain uses TRBV12-3 or TRBV12-4 with TRBJ2-3; D gene ambiguous. This CDR3 spans 13 amino acids. Trimming stripped 7 bases from V and 1 base from J, with 9 bases between.

To note about this clonotype: A read error may produce the germline difference seen at one junction end. The chain employs TRBV20-1 and TRBJ1-1; tentative D call: TRBD1 (6 bases). CDR3 size: 15 residues. Germline CDR1 and CDR2: DFQATT and SNEGSKA (reference sequence). Here the CDR3 reads CGAPGAPQGNTEAFF. The CDR3 DNA is TGCGGTGCCCCGGGGGCCCCACAGGGGAACACTGAAGCTTTCTTT.

This chain links TRBV7-2 with TRBJ2-5, with D hard to call. Trimming cost V 4 bases and J 11 bases, with 17 bases left between them. Germline CDR1 reads SGHTA; CDR2 reads FQGNSA. The CDR3 consists of 13 residues. For the CDR3, the DNA is TGTGCCAGCAGCTCCTCTACGAACTACGGACAGTACTTC. This translates into CASSSSTNYGQYF.

This clonotype was detected many times. The chain carries TRBV29-1 and TRBJ1-1; D is uncertain. V dropped 4 bases and J dropped 1 base, with 4 bases sitting between them. Germline V gene lookup returns CDR1 SQVTM and CDR2 ANQGSEA. The CDR3 loop spans 11 amino acids. The CDR3 loop reads CSVVGNTEAFF. The CDR3 DNA sequence: TGCAGCGTTGTGGGGAACACTGAAGCTTTCTTT.